This TCR beta chain was observed in a study of cytomegalovirus exposure and HLA in healthy donors. As for the donors, each was a healthy bone marrow donor. Per the germline V gene, CDR1 is LNHDA and CDR2 is SQIVND (reference sequence). Trimming removed 3 bases from V and 5 bases from J; junction bases left unmatched: 8. The CDR3 consists of 15 residues. This clone has just a few counts. The PCR employed 60 Vbeta primers together with 13 Jbeta primers. Profiling relied on immunoSEQ multiplex PCR, and the TCRdb table lists in-frame clones only, not all of them. The table has around 130,000 clones, about 80% seen once.

Sequenced material: PBMCs. This TCR derives from a man aged 50 to 59 in good health and CMV-seronegative. V is TRBV19 and J is TRBJ2-7; 9 bases map to TRBD2. In DNA form, the CDR3 reads TGTGCCAGTAGTATTAATAGCGGGAGTGGGCACGAGCAGTACTTC. Translated: CASSINSGSGHEQYF.